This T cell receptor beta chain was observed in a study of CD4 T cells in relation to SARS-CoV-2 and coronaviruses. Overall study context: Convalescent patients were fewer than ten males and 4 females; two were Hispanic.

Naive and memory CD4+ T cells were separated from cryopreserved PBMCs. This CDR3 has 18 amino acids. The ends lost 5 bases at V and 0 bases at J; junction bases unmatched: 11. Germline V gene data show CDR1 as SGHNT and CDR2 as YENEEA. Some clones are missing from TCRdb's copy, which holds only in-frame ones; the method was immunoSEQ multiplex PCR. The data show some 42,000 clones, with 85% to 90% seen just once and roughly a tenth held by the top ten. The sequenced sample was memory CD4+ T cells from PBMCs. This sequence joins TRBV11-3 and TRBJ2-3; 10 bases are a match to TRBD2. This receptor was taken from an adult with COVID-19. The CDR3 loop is CASSPLAGVFTSTDTQYF. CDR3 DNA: TGTGCCAGCAGCCCGCTAGCGGGGGTATTTACTAGCACAGATACGCAGTATTTT.